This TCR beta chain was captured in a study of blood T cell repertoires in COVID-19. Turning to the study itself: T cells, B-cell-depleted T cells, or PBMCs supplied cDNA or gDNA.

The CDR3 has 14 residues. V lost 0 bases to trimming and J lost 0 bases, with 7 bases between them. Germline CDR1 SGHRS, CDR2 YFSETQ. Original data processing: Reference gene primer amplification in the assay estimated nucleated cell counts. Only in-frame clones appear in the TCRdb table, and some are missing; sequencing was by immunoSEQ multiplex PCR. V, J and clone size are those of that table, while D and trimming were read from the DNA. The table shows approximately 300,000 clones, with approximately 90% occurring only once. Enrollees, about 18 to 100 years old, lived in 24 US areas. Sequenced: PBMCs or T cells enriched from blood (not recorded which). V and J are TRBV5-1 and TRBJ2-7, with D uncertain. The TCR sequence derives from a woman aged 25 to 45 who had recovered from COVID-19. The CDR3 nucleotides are TGCGCCAGCAGCTTGGGTGTCAACTCCTACGAGCAGTACTTC. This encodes CASSLGVNSYEQYF.